The 11 T cell receptor beta chains presented below share a single source sample, sequenced in a study of blood T cell repertoires in COVID-19. Generated by immunoSEQ multiplex PCR, the TCRdb table keeps only in-frame clones and is missing some. The sample carries tens of thousands of clones, 90% recorded once. Sequenced input: peripheral blood. The receptor set was obtained from a man aged 35 to 55 with acute or convalescent COVID-19.

The chain uses TRBV10-3 and TRBJ2-1; unclear D gene. This CDR3 is built from 12 residues. Trimming took off 5 bases at V and 5 bases at J, with 7 bases between the two ends. Germline-derived CDR1 and CDR2 are ENHRY and SYGVKD. CDR3: CAISNIDNEQFF. CDR3 nucleotide sequence: TGTGCCATCAGTAATATAGACAATGAGCAGTTCTTC.

The chain combines TRBV7-2 with TRBJ1-1; 8 bases align to TRBD1. The junction had 9 bases not matched to a gene; V was cut back by 5 bases and J by 7 bases. The CDR3 has 14 amino acids. Looked up from germline, CDR1 is SGHTA and CDR2 is FQGNSA. The CDR3: CASSPTGGDSEAFF. The CDR3 bases are TGTGCCAGCAGCCCAACAGGGGGTGATAGTGAAGCTTTCTTT.

V is TRBV7-8 and J is TRBJ2-1; D is ambiguous. CDR3 length: 11 amino acids. V lost 5 bases to trimming and J lost 7 bases, with 6 bases between them. Looked up from germline, CDR1 is SGHVS and CDR2 is FQNEAQ. The CDR3 is CASSPANEQFF. The CDR3, as DNA: TGTGCCAGCAGCCCTGCGAATGAGCAGTTCTTC. The full variable domain, with the rest looked up from reference TRBV7-8 and TRBJ2-1, is GAGVSQSPRYKVAKRGQDVALRCDPISGHVSLFWYQQALGQGPEFLTYFQNEAQLDKSGLPSDRFFAERPEGSVSTLKIQRTQQEDSAVYLCASSPANEQFFGPGTRLTVL.

The gene calls are TRBV7-8 and TRBJ2-2; D may be TRBD1 (5 bases). CDR3 length: 17 residues. Germline-derived CDR1 and CDR2 are SGHVS and FQNEAQ. V was cut by 3 bases and J by 0 bases, with 14 bases left in between. CDR3 in DNA: TGTGCCAGCAGCTTTTTGAGACAGACCGCGAACACCGGGGAGCTGTTTTTT. Encoded protein: CASSFLRQTANTGELFF.

The chain recombines TRBV5-8 with TRBJ1-2; D unclear. This CDR3 has 13 amino acids. V was trimmed by 4 bases and J by 2 bases, leaving 9 bases between them. The germline V gene encodes CDR1 SGHTS and CDR2 YDEGEE. The CDR3 region is CASSREPNYGYTF. The CDR3 DNA sequence: TGTGCCAGCAGCCGTGAGCCGAACTATGGCTACACCTTC.

This chain joins TRBV10-2 and TRBJ2-3, with a tentative D call TRBD2 (6 bases). The length of the CDR3 is 16 residues. Trimming pared 5 bases from V and 1 base from J, leaving 16 bases between. CDR1 is WSHSY and CDR2 is SAAADI in the germline V gene. CDR3 protein: CASSKLANTGTDTQYF. DNA of the CDR3: TGCGCCAGCAGTAAACTAGCCAATACTGGCACAGATACGCAGTATTTT.

The J gene is TRBJ1-6, the V gene TRBV19, with TRBD1 as a possible D gene (6 bases). CDR1 is LNHDA, CDR2 SQIVND, per germline (reference sequence). Trimming removed 10 bases at V and 4 bases at J, with 14 bases between. The CDR3 has 14 amino acids. CDR3 protein: CATLQGQYNSPLHF. The CDR3 DNA follows: TGTGCCACCCTACAGGGACAATATAATTCACCCCTCCACTTT.

The chain joins TRBV25-1 to TRBJ2-2; the D gene is possibly TRBD1 (6 bases). V gave up 4 bases and J gave up 0 bases, with 12 bases separating them. The germline V gene encodes CDR1 MGHDK and CDR2 SYGVNS. There are 16 residues in the CDR3. CDR3 bases: TGTGCCAGCAGTGGCCCTGGACAGACGAACACCGGGGAGCTGTTTTTT. The encoded protein is CASSGPGQTNTGELFF.

V gene TRBV19 combines with J gene TRBJ1-4; tentative D call: TRBD1 (6 bases). CDR1 and CDR2 (germline): LNHDA, SQIVND (reference sequence). Trimming took off 4 bases at V and 0 bases at J, with 15 bases between the two ends. The CDR3 runs 17 residues. CDR3 bases: TGTGCCAGTAGTAGACATTCGGACAGCCCAACTAATGAAAAACTGTTTTTT. This codes for CASSRHSDSPTNEKLFF.

J is TRBJ2-3 and V is TRBV14, with D perhaps matching TRBD1 (5 bases). The germline V and J ends were trimmed by 0 bases and 7 bases, with 8 bases remaining between them. The germline V gene encodes CDR1 SGHDN and CDR2 FVKESK. The CDR3 has 13 amino acids. The CDR3 reads CASSQEDIYTQYF. CDR3 coding DNA: TGTGCCAGCAGCCAAGAGGACATTTATACGCAGTATTTT.

The V gene is TRBV2, the J gene TRBJ1-6; D is uncertain. This CDR3 is 15 amino acids long. The V end was cut by 1 base, the J end by 6 bases, with 10 bases between. Germline CDR1 reads SNHLY; CDR2 reads FYNNEI. The CDR3 nucleotides read TGTGCCAGCAGTGAAGGAGACACTGTTAATTCACCCCTCCACTTT. This codes for CASSEGDTVNSPLHF.